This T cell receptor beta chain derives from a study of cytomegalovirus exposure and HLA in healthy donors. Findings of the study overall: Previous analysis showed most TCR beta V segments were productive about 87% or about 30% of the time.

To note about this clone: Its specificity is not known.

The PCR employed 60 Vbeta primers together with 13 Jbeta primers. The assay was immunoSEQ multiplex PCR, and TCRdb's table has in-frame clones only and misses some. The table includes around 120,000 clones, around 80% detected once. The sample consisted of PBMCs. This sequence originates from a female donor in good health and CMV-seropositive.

CDR3 sequence (DNA): TGTGCCAGCTCACCCAACGGGGACAGGGTTGGAGCTTTCTTT. Translating it yields CASSPNGDRVGAFF. The chain links TRBV18 to TRBJ1-1; 9 bases map to TRBD1. Germline assignment: CDR1 KGHSH and CDR2 LQKENI. The V and J ends lost 3 bases and 10 bases, in that order; junction bases with no gene match: 9. The CDR3 sequence is 14 residues long.